This is a list of T cell receptor beta chains from one sample in a study of cytomegalovirus exposure and HLA in healthy donors. Libraries were prepared by immunoSEQ multiplex PCR; TCRdb keeps only in-frame clonotypes and omits some of them. The sample includes 150,000 or so clones, 75% to 90% of them seen just once. Material: PBMCs. Receptors were obtained from a man over 45 in good health and CMV-seropositive. The CDR3 runs from the conserved cysteine through the conserved F or W. The D gene is left open where the match is weak. Only part of the rows carry a size: once, few, many, or a class if the clone is expanded.

D gene	V gene	J gene	clone size	CDR3 protein	CDR3 DNA
NA	TRBV7-2	TRBJ1-1	NA	CASSLVRGGIEAFF	TGTGCCAGCAGCTTAGTCCGGGGGGGGATTGAAGCTTTCTTT
TRBD2	TRBV6-4	TRBJ2-3	NA	CASSESGGGDTQYF	TGTGCCAGCAGTGAGAGCGGGGGGGGAGATACGCAGTATTTT
NA	TRBV7-2	TRBJ2-7	NA	CASSRLDGAYEQYF	TGTGCCAGCAGCAGACTAGACGGAGCCTACGAGCAGTACTTC
TRBD1	TRBV6-5	TRBJ2-1	NA	CASNRQGYNEQFF	TGTGCCAGCAATAGACAGGGATACAATGAGCAGTTCTTC
TRBD1	TRBV4-2	TRBJ2-7	NA	CASSQRQGYEQYF	TGTGCCAGCAGCCAACGACAGGGCTACGAGCAGTACTTC
TRBD1	TRBV7-9	TRBJ2-2	NA	CSSSRDRESGELFF	TGTTCCAGCAGCCGGGACAGGGAATCCGGGGAGCTGTTTTTT
NA	TRBV27	TRBJ2-5	NA	CASSLTGSKTQYF	TGTGCCAGCAGTTTAACAGGGTCAAAGACCCAGTACTTC
TRBD2	TRBV9	TRBJ2-1	NA	CASSISSGDSYNEQFF	TGTGCCAGCAGCATCTCTAGCGGAGACTCCTACAATGAGCAGTTCTTC
TRBD2	TRBV19	TRBJ2-1	few	CASTSGGAFYNEQFF	TGTGCCAGCACATCCGGGGGGGCGTTCTACAATGAGCAGTTCTTC
TRBD1	TRBV27	TRBJ2-5	NA	CASRRPGQQETQYF	TGTGCCAGCAGGCGGCCGGGACAGCAAGAGACCCAGTACTTC
NA	TRBV15	TRBJ2-3	NA	CATSRPGTLTDTQYF	TGTGCCACCAGCAGACCCGGGACTCTCACAGATACGCAGTATTTT
NA	TRBV5-1	TRBJ2-3	NA	CASIPAQGGRTDTQYF	TGCGCCAGCATCCCGGCTCAAGGGGGAAGGACAGATACGCAGTATTTT
NA	TRBV7-8	TRBJ1-5	once	CASSPDRGFNQPQHF	TGTGCCAGCAGCCCAGATCGGGGGTTCAATCAGCCCCAGCATTTT
NA	TRBV6-6	TRBJ2-3	NA	CASSPLSGWSTDTQYF	TGTGCCAGCAGCCCGCTAAGCGGGTGGAGCACAGATACGCAGTATTTT
NA	TRBV6-1	TRBJ1-1	NA	CASSKGAMNTEAFF	TGTGCCAGCAGTAAAGGGGCCATGAACACTGAAGCTTTCTTT
TRBD1	TRBV5-1	TRBJ1-2	NA	CASSLSVGGGLYGYTF	TGCGCCAGCAGCTTGAGTGTAGGGGGCGGATTGTATGGCTACACCTTC
TRBD2	TRBV5-1	TRBJ2-2	NA	CASSPSGGYELFF	TGCGCCAGCAGCCCTAGCGGAGGCTACGAGCTGTTTTTT
TRBD1	TRBV30	TRBJ1-6	NA	CAWSVGGYSPLHF	TGTGCCTGGAGTGTAGGGGGCTATTCACCCCTCCACTTT
TRBD1	TRBV27	TRBJ2-1	NA	CAILAGGGEQFF	TGTGCCATTCTCGCAGGGGGCGGTGAGCAGTTCTTC
TRBD2	TRBV2	TRBJ2-5	NA	CASSGGAGGRQETQYF	TGTGCCAGCAGTGGGGGAGCGGGGGGACGACAAGAGACCCAGTACTTC
TRBD1	TRBV7-8	TRBJ1-1	once	CASSLSGTGEAFF	TGTGCCAGCAGCCTATCCGGGACAGGGGAAGCTTTCTTT
NA	TRBV5-1	TRBJ1-5	NA	CASSLEGVDQPQHF	TGCGCCAGCAGCTTGGAGGGGGTCGATCAGCCCCAGCATTTT
NA	TRBV5-4	TRBJ2-2	NA	CASSLAGGELFF	TGTGCCAGCAGCTTGGCCGGCGGGGAGCTGTTTTTT
NA	TRBV11-3	TRBJ1-2	NA	CASSQTGLRGYTF	TGTGCCAGCAGCCAAACAGGGTTGAGAGGCTACACCTTC
TRBD2	TRBV4-3	TRBJ2-3	NA	CASSQGLAGGPGTDTQYF	TGCGCCAGCAGCCAAGGACTAGCGGGGGGGCCGGGCACAGATACGCAGTATTTT
NA	TRBV7-2	TRBJ1-2	NA	CASRKAGEPVYGYTF	TGTGCCAGCAGGAAGGCCGGGGAACCAGTGTATGGCTACACCTTC
NA	TRBV5-6	TRBJ2-1	once	CASSLGGTSRGDEQFF	TGTGCCAGCAGCTTGGGGGGCACTAGCCGGGGCGATGAGCAGTTCTTC
TRBD1	TRBV13	TRBJ2-7	NA	CASSSGQVIYEQYF	TGTGCCAGCAGCTCGGGACAGGTAATCTACGAGCAGTACTTC
TRBD1	TRBV28	TRBJ1-2	NA	CASSLYRGGGYTF	TGTGCCAGCAGTTTATACAGGGGGGGAGGCTACACCTTC
TRBD1	TRBV18	TRBJ1-1	NA	CASSRDRGNTEAFF	TGTGCCAGCTCCCGGGACAGGGGGAACACTGAAGCTTTCTTT
NA	TRBV18	TRBJ2-2	NA	CASSPRIGELFF	TGTGCCAGCTCACCTCGTATCGGGGAGCTGTTTTTT
NA	TRBV30	TRBJ2-1	NA	CAWSVRSGTRKGDEQFF	TGTGCCTGGAGTGTTCGCTCTGGGACAAGGAAAGGCGATGAGCAGTTCTTC
TRBD1	TRBV7-2	TRBJ1-4	NA	CASSPRQGDNEKLFF	TGTGCCAGCAGCCCGCGACAGGGGGATAATGAAAAACTGTTTTTT
TRBD1	TRBV5-4	TRBJ2-7	NA	CASSTDRGDEQYF	TGTGCCAGCAGCACGGACAGGGGGGACGAGCAGTACTTC
TRBD2	TRBV27	TRBJ2-1	NA	CASSLIAGGRTYNEQFF	TGTGCCAGCAGTTTAATTGCGGGAGGCCGCACCTACAATGAGCAGTTCTTC
NA	TRBV11-2	TRBJ2-3	NA	CASSLDQGKATGTQYF	TGTGCCAGCAGCTTAGATCAGGGCAAAGCGACGGGTACGCAGTATTTT
NA	TRBV11-3	TRBJ1-1	NA	CASSFSGNTEAFF	TGTGCCAGCAGCTTTTCAGGGAACACTGAAGCTTTCTTT
NA	TRBV7-2	TRBJ1-2	NA	CASSPRGAPYGYTF	TGTGCCAGCAGCCCAAGAGGAGCCCCCTATGGCTACACCTTC
NA	TRBV2	TRBJ1-5	NA	CASSVEGFQPQHF	TGTGCCAGCAGCGTGGAGGGATTCCAGCCCCAGCATTTT
NA	TRBV7-8	TRBJ2-7	NA	CASSKRQFTYEQYF	TGTGCCAGCAGCAAACGACAGTTTACCTACGAGCAGTACTTC
TRBD1	TRBV5-1	TRBJ2-1	NA	CASSLTRTGGIDEQFF	TGCGCCAGCAGCTTGACTCGGACAGGGGGCATCGATGAGCAGTTCTTC
TRBD1	TRBV28	TRBJ2-1	once	CASSLSDREHNEQFF	TGTGCCAGCAGTTTATCTGACAGGGAGCACAATGAGCAGTTCTTC
TRBD1	TRBV5-1	TRBJ1-6	NA	CASSPGQGDSLHF	TGCGCCAGCAGCCCGGGACAGGGGGATTCCCTCCACTTT
TRBD1	TRBV9	TRBJ2-1	once	CASRPITGGIKYNEQFF	TGTGCCAGCAGACCAATTACAGGGGGCATTAAATACAATGAGCAGTTCTTC
TRBD2	TRBV10-2	TRBJ2-7	NA	CASSEGTRYEQYF	TGCGCCAGCAGTGAAGGGACTAGGTACGAGCAGTACTTC
TRBD2	TRBV7-9	TRBJ2-5	NA	CSSRPEPGLSRATQYF	TGTTCCAGCAGGCCCGAGCCGGGACTATCGAGAGCGACCCAGTACTTC